The 21 T cell receptor beta chains below all came from one sample that was sequenced in a study of CD8+ T cells in alopecia areata. Once RNA had been extracted, it was reverse transcribed into cDNA to act as the sequencing template. TCRdb keeps only in-frame clones here, not all; method: immunoSEQ multiplex PCR. The table has just over 150,000 clones, around 71% seen once. Treatment meaning: oral pan-JAK inhibitor, 5-10 mg twice daily. Sample: CD4+ T cells sorted from blood, taken at week 4, from a patient treated with tofacitinib. The receptors were gathered from a human donor with alopecia areata.

The CDR3: CASSQGAGGQETQYF. CDR3 in DNA: TGTGCCAGCAGCCAAGGCGCCGGGGGGCAGGAGACCCAGTACTTC. This chain connects TRBV4-2 to TRBJ2-5, with D possibly TRBD2 on 7 matching bases. The ends were cut back, 1 base at V and 5 bases at J, with 14 bases in the middle. This CDR3 comprises 15 residues. Germline V lookup: CDR1 LGHNA, CDR2 YNFKEQ.

This clone was seen a single time. The V and J genes are TRBV5-1 and TRBJ2-1, with D perhaps matching TRBD2 (6 bases). V was shortened by 4 bases and J by 5 bases, with 13 bases between the two germline ends. CDR1 SGHRS and CDR2 YFSETQ come from the germline V gene. This CDR3 has 14 amino acids. The CDR3 DNA follows: TGCGCCAGCAGCGCGGGATCCCTTAACAATGAGCAGTTCTTC. Translated, it gives CASSAGSLNNEQFF.

The chain combines TRBV30 with TRBJ2-5; no clear D gene. V shed 6 bases and J shed 3 bases, with 11 bases lying between them. CDR1 is GTSNPN, CDR2 SVGIG, per germline (reference sequence). This CDR3 comprises 12 residues. The CDR3 DNA reads TGTGCCTGTCATGGTGTTAAAGAGACCCAGTACTTC. Amino acid sequence: CACHGVKETQYF.

This clone was detected only once. The chain carries TRBV25-1 and TRBJ1-6; no firm D call. The germline V gene encodes CDR1 MGHDK and CDR2 SYGVNS. Trimming shortened V by 4 bases and J by 9 bases, and 10 bases separated the two germline ends. The CDR3 sequence is 13 residues long. The CDR3 spells CASSAYLGSPLHF. The CDR3 DNA sequence: TGTGCCAGCAGTGCATACTTGGGTTCACCCCTCCACTTT.

The rearrangement uses TRBV11-2 and TRBJ2-7, with 7 positions matching TRBD1. Germline lookup yields CDR1 SGHAT and CDR2 FQNNGV. Trimming took 2 bases from V and 2 from J; bases not matched to a gene: 3. The CDR3 contains 14 residues. The CDR3 bases are TGTGCCAGCAGCTTAACGACAGGGCCCTACGAGCAGTACTTC. This encodes CASSLTTGPYEQYF. The full variable domain, with the rest looked up from reference TRBV11-2 and TRBJ2-7, is EAGVAQSPRYKIIEKRQSVAFWCNPISGHATLYWYQQILGQGPKLLIQFQNNGVVDDSQLPKDRFSAERLKGVDSTLKIQPAKLEDSAVYLCASSLTTGPYEQYFGPGTRLTVT.

At least ten counts were recorded for this clone. The rearrangement links TRBV5-4 to TRBJ2-1; 9 bases match TRBD1. The CDR3 is 13 amino acids. Per germline, CDR1 SGHNT and CDR2 YYREEE (reference sequence). V lost 6 bases to trimming and J lost 7 bases; unmatched junction nucleotides: 5. The CDR3 loop is CASKTGGRNEQFF. CDR3 DNA sequence: TGTGCCAGCAAGACAGGGGGGAGGAATGAGCAGTTCTTC.

This clone showed up just a few times. The chain couples TRBV29-1 to TRBJ1-4, with a tentative D call TRBD1 (6 bases). Germline-derived CDR1 and CDR2 are SQVTM and ANQGSEA. V lost 4 bases and J 8 bases, leaving 14 bases between the germline ends. The CDR3 is made up of 13 amino acids. The CDR3 protein is CSVVGRGGEKLFF. CDR3 DNA sequence: TGCAGCGTTGTGGGCAGGGGAGGAGAAAAACTGTTTTTT.

This clone has a handful of counts. The chain is built from TRBV4-2 and TRBJ1-2; D uncertain. This CDR3 has 14 amino acids. V was trimmed by 2 bases and J by 2 bases, leaving 9 bases between them. Germline CDR1 and CDR2: LGHNA and YNFKEQ. The DNA of the CDR3 is TGTGCCAGCAGCCAAAGTCCTTCCAACTATGGCTACACCTTC. This sequence encodes CASSQSPSNYGYTF.

A note on this clone: The sample has other DNA sequences that encode this CDR3 too. J is TRBJ1-1 and V is TRBV4-3; no reliable D call. The CDR3 spans 13 residues. Trimming shortened V by 3 bases and J by 0 bases, and 5 bases separated the two germline ends. The germline gives CDR1 LGHNA, CDR2 YSLEER. CDR3 nucleotides: TGCGCCAGCAGCCAGGACTTGAACACTGAAGCTTTCTTT. Translated: CASSQDLNTEAFF.

The gene calls are TRBV30 and TRBJ1-1; no clear D. V shed 1 base and J shed 7 bases, with 10 bases lying between them. This CDR3 is 12 amino acids long. The germline V gene encodes CDR1 GTSNPN and CDR2 SVGIG (reference sequence). The CDR3 DNA follows: TGTGCCTGGAGTGCCACACGGATTGAAGCTTTCTTT. As protein: CAWSATRIEAFF.

V gene TRBV28 combines with J gene TRBJ1-1, with D uncertain. V gave up 2 bases and J gave up 7 bases, with 8 bases separating them. Germline assignment: CDR1 MDHEN and CDR2 SYDVKM. This CDR3 contains 12 residues. The CDR3 coding sequence is TGTGCCAGCAGTTTACGGGCTAATGAAGCTTTCTTT. Amino acids: CASSLRANEAFF.

The chain couples TRBV9 to TRBJ2-7; D possibly corresponds to TRBD2 (6 bases). This CDR3 region has 14 residues. Germline CDR1 and CDR2: SGDLS and YYNGEE. Deletions cut 0 bases from V and 5 bases from J, with 12 bases between. CDR3 residues: CASSVAPRGHEQYF. Written as DNA, the CDR3 is TGTGCCAGCAGCGTAGCCCCGCGGGGACACGAGCAGTACTTC.

This chain connects TRBV13 to TRBJ1-5; no definite D call. Deletions cut 5 bases from V and 10 bases from J, with 18 bases between. This CDR3 spans 14 amino acids. Per germline, CDR1 PRHDT and CDR2 FYEKMQ (reference sequence). As DNA, the CDR3 is TGTGCCAGCAGCCTCGGCGGCATACGGGGTCCCCAGCATTTT. Translated, it gives CASSLGGIRGPQHF.

The chain uses TRBV29-1 and TRBJ2-5; D remains ambiguous. Trimming stripped 5 bases from V and 7 bases from J, with 8 bases between. Per germline, CDR1 SQVTM and CDR2 ANQGSEA. This CDR3 spans 10 amino acids. CDR3 loop: CSVSYGTQYF. The CDR3 nucleotides read TGCAGCGTTAGTTACGGGACCCAGTACTTC.

This chain connects TRBV5-1 to TRBJ1-1; weak D call: TRBD1 (6 bases). V gave up 4 bases and J gave up 7 bases, with 11 bases separating them. Germline V gene sequence: CDR1 SGHRS, CDR2 YFSETQ. CDR3 length: 12 residues. The CDR3 DNA reads as TGCGCCAGCAGCGTACAGGGTTTTGAAGCTTTCTTT. It translates to CASSVQGFEAFF.

The V and J genes are TRBV15 and TRBJ2-5; no clear D. Per germline, CDR1 LNHNV and CDR2 YYDKDF (reference sequence). V was pared by 1 base and J by 3 bases, with 9 bases between. The CDR3 runs 14 residues. The DNA for the CDR3 is TGTGCCACCAGCAGAGTTCTAGAAGAAGAGACCCAGTACTTC. As protein: CATSRVLEEETQYF. Complete variable domain (other parts from reference TRBV15 and TRBJ2-5): DAMVIQNPRYQVTQFGKPVTLSCSQTLNHNVMYWYQQKSSQAPKLLFHYYDKDFNNEADTPDNFQSRRPNTSFCFLDIRSPGLGDTAMYLCATSRVLEEETQYFGPGTRLLVL.

Relative to its sample, this clone is large (0.1 to 1%). The chain recombines TRBV7-2 with TRBJ2-3, with D unclear. The V end lost 5 bases, the J end lost 4 bases, and 16 bases lay between the germline ends. CDR1 is SGHTA, CDR2 FQGNSA, per germline. The CDR3 is made up of 15 amino acids. The CDR3 DNA sequence: TGTGCCAGCAGCCCAGCCGGGTCTCAGGCAGATACGCAGTATTTT. It specifies CASSPAGSQADTQYF.

The rearrangement links TRBV6-5 to TRBJ1-2; 9 bases agree with TRBD1. The germline gives CDR1 MNHEY, CDR2 SVGAGI. There are 15 residues in the CDR3. After removal of 5 bases from V and 2 bases from J, the junction contained 6 bases not matched to a gene. CDR3 region: CASSGGTGINYGYTF. The CDR3 DNA reads as TGTGCCAGCAGTGGGGGGACAGGGATCAACTATGGCTACACCTTC.

V usage is TRBV7-2 and J usage is TRBJ2-4, with TRBD1 identical over 7 bases. This CDR3 has 15 amino acids. Germline-derived CDR1 and CDR2 are SGHTA and FQGNSA. Trimming removed 5 bases from V and 3 bases from J; junction bases left unmatched: 7. CDR3 bases: TGTGCCAGCAGCCTACCCCAGGGGGACAAAAACATTCAGTACTTC. Translating it yields CASSLPQGDKNIQYF.

CDR3 DNA: TGTGCCTGGACTCTGGGGGCCGCCGAAGAGACCCAGTACTTC. It translates to CAWTLGAAEETQYF. The chain carries TRBV30 and TRBJ2-5, with a tentative D call TRBD1 (6 bases). Trimming removed 4 bases at V and 3 bases at J, with 15 bases between. The CDR3 spans 14 residues. Germline loops: CDR1 GTSNPN, CDR2 SVGIG (reference sequence).

V usage is TRBV12-5 and J usage is TRBJ2-2, with 9 nucleotides matching TRBD1. V was clipped by 4 bases and J by 7 bases; unmatched bases: 10. The CDR3 contains 16 residues. Germline-derived CDR1 and CDR2 are LGHNT and FRNRAP. CDR3 coding DNA: TGTGCTAGTGGTTCCTTGGGACAGGGTGTGATCGGGGAGCTGTTTTTT. Protein sequence: CASGSLGQGVIGELFF.